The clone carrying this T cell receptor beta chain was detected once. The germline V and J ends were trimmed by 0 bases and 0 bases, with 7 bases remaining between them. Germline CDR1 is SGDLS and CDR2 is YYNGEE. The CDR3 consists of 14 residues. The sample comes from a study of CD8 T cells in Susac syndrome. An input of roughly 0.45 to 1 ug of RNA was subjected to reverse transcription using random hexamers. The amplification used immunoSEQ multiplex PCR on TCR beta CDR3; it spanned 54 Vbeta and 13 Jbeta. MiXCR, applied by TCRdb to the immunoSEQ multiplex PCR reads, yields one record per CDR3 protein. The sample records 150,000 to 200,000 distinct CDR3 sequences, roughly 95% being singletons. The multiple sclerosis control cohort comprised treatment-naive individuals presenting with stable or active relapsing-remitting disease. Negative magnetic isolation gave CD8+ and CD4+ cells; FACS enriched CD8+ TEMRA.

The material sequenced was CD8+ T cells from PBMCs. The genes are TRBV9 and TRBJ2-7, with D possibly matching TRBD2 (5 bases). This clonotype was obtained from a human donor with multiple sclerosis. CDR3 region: CASSVDGSSYEQYF. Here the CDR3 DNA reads TGTGCCAGCAGCGTAGATGGGAGCTCCTACGAGCAGTACTTC.